This T cell receptor beta chain came from a study of technical replicates of blood from a few donors. The CDR3 extends over 14 amino acids. V shed 6 bases and J shed 6 bases, with 21 bases lying between them. The germline gives CDR1 GTSNPN, CDR2 SVGIG (reference sequence). Method: immunoSEQ multiplex PCR; TCRdb's copy keeps in-frame clones and lacks some. The sample has 65,000 to 85,000 clones; roughly 98% are singletons. Material for sequencing was T cells isolated from PBMCs. The J gene is TRBJ2-7, the V gene TRBV30, with a possible D match to TRBD1 (5 bases). The receptor comes from a human donor in good health. The CDR3 loop is CACLAEDKGAEQYF. DNA for the CDR3: TGTGCCTGTTTGGCCGAGGACAAAGGGGCCGAGCAGTACTTC.